This T cell receptor (beta chain) was identified in a study of a mutant IDH1 vaccine in newly diagnosed glioma. Whole-study context: Investigators started vaccination 4-6 weeks after radiotherapy alone, or with temozolomide cycles. Those enrolled had earlier been treated with radiotherapy, temozolomide, or both, mostly both.

The table came from immunoSEQ multiplex PCR; TCRdb's copy has only in-frame clones and leaves some out. Here the sample spans 40,000 to 50,000 clones, 85% to 90% being singletons. The CDR3 totals 14 residues. CDR1 SGHRS and CDR2 YFSETQ come from the germline V gene. Germline trimming cut 2 bases from V and 5 bases from J; bases unmatched to any gene: 3. As concerns this clone: The antigen remains unidentified.

Study-wide results and limits: In roughly 93% of patients, immune responses induced by the vaccine occurred.

Indicated time point: week 35, safety follow-up. Each dose of the vaccine consisted of 300 ug of mutant IDH1 20-mer peptide, with topical imiquimod. V usage is TRBV5-1 and J usage is TRBJ2-7, with 11 nucleotides matching TRBD1. The clonotype originates from a man aged 40-49 years with glioma. The sample was PBMCs, taken from a glioma patient whose treatment included an IDH1 peptide vaccine. CDR3: CASSLWTGGDEQYF. DNA for the CDR3: TGCGCCAGCAGCTTATGGACAGGGGGCGACGAGCAGTACTTC. The whole variable domain, filled in from reference TRBV5-1 and TRBJ2-7, reads KAGVTQTPRYLIKTRGQQVTLSCSPISGHRSVSWYQQTPGQGLQFLFEYFSETQRNKGNFPGRFSGRQFSNSRSEMNVSTLELGDSALYLCASSLWTGGDEQYFGPGTRLTVT.